Listed here are 10 T cell receptor beta chains from one sample, sequenced in a study of blood T cell repertoires in COVID-19 (dated by TCRdb to 2019 to 2021). Library preparation employed the immunoSEQ multiplex PCR assay. TCRdb took over this immuneACCESS table, retaining in-frame rearrangements with V and J assigned. Such tables are incomplete; in checked studies, under half of the missing clones stem from an unresolved V gene, and the remainder is unexplained. This sample gives more than 95,000 clones in total; over 65% of them show up just once. 12% of the sample is taken by the ten largest. The specimen sequenced was peripheral blood. The receptors stem from a human donor in a cohort sampled during active COVID-19.

This clone was seen once. The rearrangement uses TRBV5-6 and TRBJ1-1; 8 bases fit TRBD1. The germline CDR1 and CDR2 sequences are SGHDT and YYEEEE. V gave up 1 base and J gave up 2 bases; unmatched junction bases: 13. This CDR3 contains 18 residues. The CDR3 protein is CASSLRPGGRVPNTEAFF. The CDR3 coding sequence is TGTGCCAGCAGCTTGCGACCAGGGGGCCGCGTCCCAAACACTGAAGCTTTCTTT.

V gene TRBV5-1 combines with J gene TRBJ2-5, with 9 bases matching TRBD2. The germline CDR1 and CDR2 sequences are SGHRS and YFSETQ. V lost 1 base to trimming and J lost 5 bases; unmatched junction nucleotides: 9. CDR3 length equals 16 residues. In DNA, the CDR3 is TGCGCCAGCAGCTTGAATAGGGCGGGGGGGCGTGAGACCCAGTACTTC. Amino acid sequence: CASSLNRAGGRETQYF.

The chain recombines TRBV7-2 with TRBJ1-4; maybe TRBD1 (5 bases). With 1 base removed from V and 8 bases from J, the gap between germline ends came to 14 bases. Per germline, CDR1 SGHTA and CDR2 FQGNSA. The CDR3 spans 15 residues. The CDR3 bases are TGTGCCAGCAGCTTAGGGGGACTCCGGGGGGAAAAACTGTTTTTT. The encoded protein is CASSLGGLRGEKLFF.

The J gene is TRBJ1-3, the V gene TRBV9, with unresolved D. The V end was cut by 4 bases, the J end by 0 bases, with 11 bases between. This CDR3 has 15 residues. Germline V gene lookup returns CDR1 SGDLS and CDR2 YYNGEE. In DNA form, the CDR3 reads TGTGCCAGCAGCTTATCACTGAGCTCTGGAAACACCATATATTTT. It encodes CASSLSLSSGNTIYF.

The V gene is TRBV6-6, the J gene TRBJ1-5; the match to TRBD1 covers 10 bases. This CDR3 contains 20 residues. Trimming cost V 6 bases and J 7 bases; bases outside gene matches: 24. Looked up from germline, CDR1 is MNHNY and CDR2 is SVGAGI (reference sequence). The CDR3 DNA is TGTGCCAGCAGCTTCGCAACACAACCGGGACAGGGGCGAAGTGGACAGCCCCAGCATTTT. Translating it yields CASSFATQPGQGRSGQPQHF.

The V call is TRBV6-5, the J call TRBJ2-7, with TRBD1 matching 8 bases. Germline assignment: CDR1 MNHEY and CDR2 SVGAGI. This CDR3 spans 12 amino acids. V trimming: 8 bases; J trimming: 3 bases; junction bases outside the gene matches: 3. The CDR3 sequence is CASRQGYYEQYF. CDR3 DNA sequence: TGTGCCAGCCGACAGGGGTACTACGAGCAGTACTTC.

The J gene is TRBJ2-7, the V gene TRBV24-1; D may be TRBD1 (5 bases). The V and J ends lost 4 bases and 7 bases respectively, with 13 bases between them. Germline V gives CDR1 KGHDR, CDR2 SFDVKD. This CDR3 has 13 amino acids. CDR3 in amino acids: CATSETGLGEQYF. CDR3 in DNA: TGTGCCACCAGTGAAACAGGCCTCGGGGAGCAGTACTTC.

The V gene is TRBV3-1 (or the pseudogene TRBV3-2), the J gene TRBJ1-1; 7 bases map to TRBD1. Unmatched junction bases numbered 4, after V lost 2 bases and J lost 7 bases. CDR3 length: 13 amino acids. The germline CDR1 and CDR2 sequences are LGHDT and YNNKEL (reference sequence). The CDR3 region is CASSQNRDSEAFF. CDR3 nucleotides: TGTGCCAGCAGCCAAAACCGGGACAGTGAAGCTTTCTTT.

The chain has TRBV15 and TRBJ1-1, with D perhaps matching TRBD1 (6 bases). The CDR3 length is 14 residues. The germline CDR1 and CDR2 sequences are LNHNV and YYDKDF (reference sequence). Trimming cost V 5 bases and J 2 bases, with 12 bases left between them. CDR3 bases: TGTGCCACCAGCCCACAGGGATCCAACACTGAAGCTTTCTTT. Translating it yields CATSPQGSNTEAFF.

CDR3 nucleotide sequence: TGTGCCAGCAGCCTTAGTTGGTCTGGAAACACCATATATTTT. Translating gives CASSLSWSGNTIYF. The chain couples TRBV11-2 to TRBJ1-3; D is unresolved. The germline V gene encodes CDR1 SGHAT and CDR2 FQNNGV. This CDR3 comprises 14 residues. V was trimmed by 5 bases and J by 1 base, leaving 9 bases between them. The whole variable domain, filled in from reference TRBV11-2 and TRBJ1-3, reads EAGVAQSPRYKIIEKRQSVAFWCNPISGHATLYWYQQILGQGPKLLIQFQNNGVVDDSQLPKDRFSAERLKGVDSTLKIQPAKLEDSAVYLCASSLSWSGNTIYFGEGSWLTVV.